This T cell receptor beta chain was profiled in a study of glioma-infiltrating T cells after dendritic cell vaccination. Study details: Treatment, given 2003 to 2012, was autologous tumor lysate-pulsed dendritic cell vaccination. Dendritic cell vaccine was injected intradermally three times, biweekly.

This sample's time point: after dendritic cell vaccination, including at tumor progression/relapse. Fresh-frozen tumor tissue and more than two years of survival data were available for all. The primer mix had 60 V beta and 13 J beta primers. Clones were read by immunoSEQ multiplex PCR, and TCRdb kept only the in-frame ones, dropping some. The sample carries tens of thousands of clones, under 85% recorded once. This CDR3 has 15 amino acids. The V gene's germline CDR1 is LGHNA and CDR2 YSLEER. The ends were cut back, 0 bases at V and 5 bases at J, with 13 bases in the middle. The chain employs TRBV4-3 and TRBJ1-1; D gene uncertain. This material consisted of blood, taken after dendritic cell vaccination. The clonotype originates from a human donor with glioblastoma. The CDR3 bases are TGCGCCAGCAGCCAAGATCTCGGAGGTTTGACTGAAGCTTTCTTT. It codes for CASSQDLGGLTEAFF.